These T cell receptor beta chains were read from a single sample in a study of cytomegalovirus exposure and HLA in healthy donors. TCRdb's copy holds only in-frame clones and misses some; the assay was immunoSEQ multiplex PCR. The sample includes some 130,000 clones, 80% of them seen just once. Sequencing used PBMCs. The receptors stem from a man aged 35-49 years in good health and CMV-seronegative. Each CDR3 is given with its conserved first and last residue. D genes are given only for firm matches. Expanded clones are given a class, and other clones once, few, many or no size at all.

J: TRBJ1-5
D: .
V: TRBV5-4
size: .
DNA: TGTGCCAGCAGCTTGAGAGCTCAGCCCCAGCATTTT
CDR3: CASSLRAQPQHF

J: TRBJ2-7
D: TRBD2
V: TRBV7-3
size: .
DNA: TGTGCCAGCAGCCCGTCTAGCGGTAACCCCTACGAGCAGTACTTC
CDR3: CASSPSSGNPYEQYF

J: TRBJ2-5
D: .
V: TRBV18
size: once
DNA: TGTGCCAGCTCACCGGGAACCAGGGCCCAGACCCAGTACTTC
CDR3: CASSPGTRAQTQYF

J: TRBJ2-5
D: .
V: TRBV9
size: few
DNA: TGTGCCAGCAGCCTGACAGTTTCAGGAGAGACCCAGTACTTC
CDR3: CASSLTVSGETQYF

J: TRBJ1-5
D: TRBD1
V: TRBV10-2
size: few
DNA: TGCGCCAGCTCCGGACAGGAAAGCAATCAGCCCCAGCATTTT
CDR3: CASSGQESNQPQHF

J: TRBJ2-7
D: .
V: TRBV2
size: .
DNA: TGTGCCAGCAAGAGGAGCTCCTACGAGCAGTACTTC
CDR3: CASKRSSYEQYF

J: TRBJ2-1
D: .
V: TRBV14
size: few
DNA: TGTGCCAGCAGCCCCCAAGGGGGTAAAGGCTACAATGAGCAGTTCTTC
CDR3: CASSPQGGKGYNEQFF

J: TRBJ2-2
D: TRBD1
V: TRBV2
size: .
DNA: TGTGCCAGCAGTGCTGAACAGGGGAGAACCGGGGAGCTGTTTTTT
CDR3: CASSAEQGRTGELFF

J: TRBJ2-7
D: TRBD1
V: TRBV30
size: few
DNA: TGTGCCTGGAGTGATGTTGTCCGGGACAGCGCAGTCTACGAGCAGTACTTC
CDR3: CAWSDVVRDSAVYEQYF

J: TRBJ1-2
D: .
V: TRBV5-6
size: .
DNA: TGTGCCAGCAGCCCATGGAGGCACCGCTACTATGGCTACACCTTC
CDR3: CASSPWRHRYYGYTF

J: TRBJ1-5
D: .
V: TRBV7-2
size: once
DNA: TGTGCCAGCAGCTTAGTCGACAAAAGCAATCAGCCCCAGCATTTT
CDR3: CASSLVDKSNQPQHF

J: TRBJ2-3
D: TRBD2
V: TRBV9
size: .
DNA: TGTGCCAGCAGCGTAGAGGTTAGCGGGTACACAGATACGCAGTATTTT
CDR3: CASSVEVSGYTDTQYF

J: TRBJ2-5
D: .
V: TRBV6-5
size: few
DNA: TGTGCCAGCGGGTCTGGGGCAGCTCAAGAGACCCAGTACTTC
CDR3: CASGSGAAQETQYF

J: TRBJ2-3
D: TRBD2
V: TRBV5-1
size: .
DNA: TGCGCCAGCAGCCCAGGGACTAGCGGGAGGGTCACAGATACGCAGTATTTT
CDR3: CASSPGTSGRVTDTQYF

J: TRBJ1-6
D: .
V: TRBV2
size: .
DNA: TGTGCCAGCAGTGAAGCCAGGAATAATTCACCCCTCCACTTT
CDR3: CASSEARNNSPLHF

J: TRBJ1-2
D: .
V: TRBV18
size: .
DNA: TGTGCCAGCTCACCTGGGGGCGAGGCCTATGGCTACACCTTC
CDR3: CASSPGGEAYGYTF

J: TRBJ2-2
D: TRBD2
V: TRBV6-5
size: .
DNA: TGTGCCAGCAGTCGACCGGGACTAAATACCGGGGAGCTGTTTTTT
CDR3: CASSRPGLNTGELFF

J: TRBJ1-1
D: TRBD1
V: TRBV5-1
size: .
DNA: TGCGCCAGCAGCAGGGGACAGGGGTGGACTGAAGCTTTCTTT
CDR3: CASSRGQGWTEAFF

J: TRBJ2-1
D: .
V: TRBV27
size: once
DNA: TGTGCCAGCAGTTCTCAAAGCGGTGAGCAGTTCTTC
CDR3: CASSSQSGEQFF

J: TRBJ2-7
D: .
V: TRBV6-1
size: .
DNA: TGTGCCAGCAGCAACAGAGCAGACTACGAGCAGTACTTC
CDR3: CASSNRADYEQYF

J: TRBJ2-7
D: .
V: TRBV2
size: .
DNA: TGTGCCAGCATGGGGGCGAGTGACTCCTACGAGCAGTACTTC
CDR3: CASMGASDSYEQYF

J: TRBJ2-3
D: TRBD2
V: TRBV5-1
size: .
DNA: TGCGCCAGCAGCTTGAGACTAGCGGGGAGCACAGATACGCAGTATTTT
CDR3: CASSLRLAGSTDTQYF

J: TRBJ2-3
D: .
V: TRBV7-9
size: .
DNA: TGTGCCAGCAGCCCCCCCCGGTCCCGCGGTACGCAGTATTTT
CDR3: CASSPPRSRGTQYF

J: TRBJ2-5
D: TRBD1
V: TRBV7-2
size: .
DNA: TGTGCCAGCAGCCCCTTCGGGTCCGGACAGGGGCGGGGGCAAGAGACCCAGTACTTC
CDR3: CASSPFGSGQGRGQETQYF

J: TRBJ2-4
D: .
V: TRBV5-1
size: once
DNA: TGCGCCAGCAGCGACCCGAGCGGAGCCAAAAACATTCAGTACTTC
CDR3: CASSDPSGAKNIQYF

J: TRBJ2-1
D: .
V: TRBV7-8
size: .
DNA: TGTGCCAGCAGCTTAGACGACTGGTCCTACAATGAGCAGTTCTTC
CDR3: CASSLDDWSYNEQFF

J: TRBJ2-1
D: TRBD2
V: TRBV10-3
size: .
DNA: TGTGCCATCCGCTCCGGACTAGCGGACGACAATGAGCAGTTCTTC
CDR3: CAIRSGLADDNEQFF

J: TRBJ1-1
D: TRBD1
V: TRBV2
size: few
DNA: TGTGCCAGTACAGGGGACCAAGGTGGGGGTACTGAAGCTTTCTTT
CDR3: CASTGDQGGGTEAFF

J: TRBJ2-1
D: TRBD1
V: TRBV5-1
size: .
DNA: TGCGCCAGCAGCTTGGAGGCCGGGACAGGGGGGGTGCAGTTCTTC
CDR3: CASSLEAGTGGVQFF

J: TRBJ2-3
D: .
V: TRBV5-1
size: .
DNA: TGCGCCAGCAGCTTTAATAGAGATACGCAGTATTTT
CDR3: CASSFNRDTQYF

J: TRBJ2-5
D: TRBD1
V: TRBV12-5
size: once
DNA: TGTGCTAGTGGTTTGTGCCAAACGACAGGGTGTGAGACCCAGTACTTC
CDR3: CASGLCQTTGCETQYF

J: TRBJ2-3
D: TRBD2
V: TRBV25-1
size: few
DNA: TGTGCCAGCAGTGAATTGAACGGGAGGCCCACAGATACGCAGTATTTT
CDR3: CASSELNGRPTDTQYF

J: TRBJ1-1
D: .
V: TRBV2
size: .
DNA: TGTGCCAGCAGTGACCAGCGACTCCGCAACACTGAAGCTTTCTTT
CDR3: CASSDQRLRNTEAFF

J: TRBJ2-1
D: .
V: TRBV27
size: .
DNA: TGTGCCAGCAGTTTAGGTGGGAGGCCCTACAATGAGCAGTTCTTC
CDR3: CASSLGGRPYNEQFF

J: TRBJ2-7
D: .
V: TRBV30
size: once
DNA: TGTGCCTGGAGTGTATTGTCGTACGAGCAGTACTTC
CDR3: CAWSVLSYEQYF

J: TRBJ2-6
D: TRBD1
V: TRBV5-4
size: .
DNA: TGTGCCAGCAGCTTGGAAACCTCAGGGGGCTCTGGGACCAACGTCCTGACTTTC
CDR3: CASSLETSGGSGTNVLTF

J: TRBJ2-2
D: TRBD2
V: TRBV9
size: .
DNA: TGTGCCAGCAGCGCCCCCCGGGGGGACCGATACACCGGGGAGCTGTTTTTT
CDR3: CASSAPRGDRYTGELFF

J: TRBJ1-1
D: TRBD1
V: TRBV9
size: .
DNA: TGTGCCAGCAGCGCAGACAGGGGGAAAAGGACTGAAGCTTTCTTT
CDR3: CASSADRGKRTEAFF

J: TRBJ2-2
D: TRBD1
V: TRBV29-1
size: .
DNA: TGCAGCGTTGGCGACCCGGGACAGGGGATAACCGGGGAGCTGTTTTTT
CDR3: CSVGDPGQGITGELFF

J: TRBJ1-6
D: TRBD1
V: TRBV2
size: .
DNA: TGTGCCAGCAGTCCCGGACAGGGGAAAGGACCCTATAATTCACCCCTCCACTTT
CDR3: CASSPGQGKGPYNSPLHF

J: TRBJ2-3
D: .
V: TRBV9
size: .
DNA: TGTGCCAGCAGCGTAGCGGGAGCCGAAGATACGCAGTATTTT
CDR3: CASSVAGAEDTQYF

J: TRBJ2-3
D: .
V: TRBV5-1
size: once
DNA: TGCGCCAGCAGCTTGGGACAGACTAGCACAGATACGCAGTATTTT
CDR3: CASSLGQTSTDTQYF

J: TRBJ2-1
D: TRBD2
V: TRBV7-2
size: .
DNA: TGTGCCAGCAGCTTAGGGGGGGGACTAGCGGGATACAATGAGCAGTTCTTC
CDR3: CASSLGGGLAGYNEQFF

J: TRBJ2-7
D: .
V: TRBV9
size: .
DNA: TGTGCCAGCAGCGTAGCGGCAAGGGGGGGCAACGAGCAGTACTTC
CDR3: CASSVAARGGNEQYF

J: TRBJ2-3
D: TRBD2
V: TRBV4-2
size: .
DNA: TGTGCCAGCAGCCAAGACAACCGACTAGCGGGAGGGCAGATCGTGCAGTATTTT
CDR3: CASSQDNRLAGGQIVQYF

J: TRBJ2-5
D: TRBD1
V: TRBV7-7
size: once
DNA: TGTGCCAGCAGCCCATCGACAGGGAAAGTGGAGACCCAGTACTTC
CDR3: CASSPSTGKVETQYF

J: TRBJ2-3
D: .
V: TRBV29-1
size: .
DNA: TGCAGCGTCCGCAGGCCGTCCCCAGATACGCAGTATTTT
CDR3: CSVRRPSPDTQYF

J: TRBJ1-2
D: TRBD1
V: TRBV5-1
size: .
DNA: TGCGCCAGCAGCTTACGGACAGGGGGCGGCTACACCTTC
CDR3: CASSLRTGGGYTF

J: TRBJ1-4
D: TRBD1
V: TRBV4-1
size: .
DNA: TGCGCCAGCAGCCAACCCCGGGACAGCCTCAAACTTAATGAAAAACTGTTTTTT
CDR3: CASSQPRDSLKLNEKLFF

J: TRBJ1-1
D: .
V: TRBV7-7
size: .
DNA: TGTGCCAGCAGTTCCCAGGGGATTAACACTGAAGCTTTCTTT
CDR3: CASSSQGINTEAFF

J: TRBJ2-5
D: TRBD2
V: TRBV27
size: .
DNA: TGTGCCAGCAGTTTAAGCTGGACTAGCGGACAAGAGACCCAGTACTTC
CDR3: CASSLSWTSGQETQYF